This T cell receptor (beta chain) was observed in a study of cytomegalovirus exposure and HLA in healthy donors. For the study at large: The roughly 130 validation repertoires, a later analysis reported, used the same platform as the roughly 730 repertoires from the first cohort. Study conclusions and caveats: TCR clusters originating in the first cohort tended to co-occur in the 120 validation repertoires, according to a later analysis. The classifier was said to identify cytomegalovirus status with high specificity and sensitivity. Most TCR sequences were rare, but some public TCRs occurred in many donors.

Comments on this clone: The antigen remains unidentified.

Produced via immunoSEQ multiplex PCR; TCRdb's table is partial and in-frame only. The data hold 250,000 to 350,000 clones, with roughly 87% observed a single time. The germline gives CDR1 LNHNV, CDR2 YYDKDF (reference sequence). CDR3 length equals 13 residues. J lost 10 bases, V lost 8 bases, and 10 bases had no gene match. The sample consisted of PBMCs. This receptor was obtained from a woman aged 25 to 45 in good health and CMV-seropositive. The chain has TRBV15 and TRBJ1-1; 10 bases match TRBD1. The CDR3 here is CATSGTGAGGAFF. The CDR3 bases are TGTGCCACCTCCGGGACAGGGGCGGGTGGAGCTTTCTTT.